This record concerns one T cell receptor (beta chain) sequence. The data were taken from a study of blood T cell repertoires in COVID-19. Study-wide background: Sources were T cells, B-cell-depleted T cells, or PBMCs; the material itself was cDNA or gDNA.

Germline CDR1 is SGHVS and CDR2 is FQNEAQ. The CDR3 consists of 19 residues. V lost 0 bases and J 0 bases, leaving 17 bases between the germline ends. TCRdb's table, derived via immunoSEQ multiplex PCR, lists solely in-frame clones and lacks some. The sample comprises 65,000 to 100,000 clones, 80% to 90% of which are singletons, and under 9.5% rests with the top ten. The source is a man between 50 and 59 years old with acute or convalescent COVID-19. Sequencing was carried out using peripheral blood. This chain joins TRBV7-8 and TRBJ1-4, with no clear D. CDR3 sequence: CASSLALWNRDSTNEKLFF. In DNA form, the CDR3 reads TGTGCCAGCAGCTTAGCGCTCTGGAACAGAGATTCAACTAATGAAAAACTGTTTTTT.